Following are 15 T cell receptor beta chains from one sample sequenced in a study of T cell responses to AZD1222 COVID-19 vaccine. Using immunoSEQ multiplex PCR, the repertoire was profiled, and TCRdb retains in-frame clones only, with some absent. The table lists some 120,000 clones, 93% of them singletons, with just under 3% in the top ten. The sequencing here drew on peripheral blood, taken on day 0 of AZD1222 vaccination. The receptor set was obtained from an adult in good health.

The chain combines TRBV2 with TRBJ2-6, with D possibly being TRBD1 (6 bases). CDR3 length equals 16 residues. V lost 6 bases to trimming and J lost 5 bases, with 17 bases between them. Germline lookup yields CDR1 SNHLY and CDR2 FYNNEI. This CDR3 reads CASRRRDTLRANVLTF. The CDR3 bases are TGTGCCAGCAGACGCCGGGACACCCTTCGGGCCAACGTCCTGACTTTC.

V usage is TRBV7-9 and J usage is TRBJ2-1, with 7 bases that match TRBD2. The CDR3 runs 17 residues. From germline, CDR1 is SEHNR and CDR2 FQNEAQ (reference sequence). V lost 5 bases to trimming and J lost 3 bases; unmatched junction nucleotides: 13. This CDR3 reads CASSGDLGKRGYNEQFF. The CDR3 DNA reads TGTGCCAGCAGCGGAGACTTGGGGAAGCGGGGCTACAATGAGCAGTTCTTC.

The V call is TRBV19, the J call TRBJ2-7, with 7 bases that match TRBD2. Germline V gene data show CDR1 as LNHDA and CDR2 as SQIVND (reference sequence). This CDR3 region has 16 residues. V dropped 4 bases and J dropped 0; count of bases not matched to a gene: 9. In nucleotides, the CDR3 is TGTGCCAGTAGTACCAACCTACTAGCGCGCTCCTACGAGCAGTACTTC. Protein product: CASSTNLLARSYEQYF.

The genes are TRBV30 and TRBJ2-2; 8 nucleotides align to TRBD2. The J segment lost 4 bases and the V segment lost 0 bases, leaving 4 bases of the junction unmatched. Germline CDR1 reads GTSNPN; CDR2 reads SVGIG (reference sequence). CDR3 length: 15 amino acids. The CDR3 here is CAWSVRGRSTGELFF. CDR3 coding DNA: TGTGCCTGGAGTGTACGCGGGAGGAGCACCGGGGAGCTGTTTTTT.

This chain connects TRBV6-4 to TRBJ2-7, with 9 bases that match TRBD1. The junction had 9 bases not matched to a gene; V was cut back by 7 bases and J by 5 bases. Looked up from germline, CDR1 is MRHNA and CDR2 is SNTAGT. This CDR3 comprises 14 residues. The CDR3 reads CASTLQGAVDEQYF. The CDR3 DNA reads as TGTGCCAGCACCCTACAGGGGGCAGTAGACGAGCAGTACTTC.

The gene calls are TRBV15 and TRBJ2-1; no reliable D call. Trimming took off 0 bases at V and 2 bases at J, with 11 bases between the two ends. Germline CDR1 and CDR2: LNHNV and YYDKDF (reference sequence). This CDR3 comprises 16 residues. Here the CDR3 reads CATSRDFLDTYNEQFF. The CDR3 DNA follows: TGTGCCACCAGCAGAGATTTCCTAGACACCTACAATGAGCAGTTCTTC.

The chain uses TRBV11-1 and TRBJ2-2, with D possibly matching TRBD2 (6 bases). Germline lookup yields CDR1 SGHAT and CDR2 FQDESV (reference sequence). With 4 bases removed from V and 2 bases from J, the gap between germline ends came to 14 bases. CDR3 length: 16 amino acids. CDR3 in DNA: TGTGCCAGCAGCTCCCTGTCGGGAGTCAACACCGGGGAGCTGTTTTTT. Amino acids: CASSSLSGVNTGELFF.

The genes are TRBV4-1 and TRBJ1-1; a weak D match, TRBD1 (5 bases). The CDR3 contains 15 residues. Germline lookup yields CDR1 MGHRA and CDR2 YSYEKL. The V end was cut by 3 bases, the J end by 4 bases, with 15 bases between. In DNA form, the CDR3 reads TGCGCCAGCAGCCAGATACAGGTTGTGGGCACTGAAGCTTTCTTT. Translating it yields CASSQIQVVGTEAFF.

V and J are TRBV11-2 and TRBJ2-7, with 10 bases lining up with TRBD1. The CDR3 runs to 13 residues. Germline CDR1 is SGHAT and CDR2 is FQNNGV. After removal of 5 bases from V and 6 bases from J, the junction contained 4 bases not matched to a gene. DNA of the CDR3: TGTGCCAGCAGCCAGGGACAGGGGTTCGAGCAGTACTTC. Encoded protein: CASSQGQGFEQYF.

A word on this clone: At one of its ends the junction is not consistent with the germline gene, which may arise from a read error. The chain has TRBV12-3 or TRBV12-4 and TRBJ1-3, with unresolved D. This CDR3 has 12 residues. The CDR3 coding sequence is TGTGCCAGCAGTGCTGGCGGACCCTTTGCCAAATTT. This translates into CASSAGGPFAKF.

The chain has TRBV19 and TRBJ1-2, with D perhaps TRBD1 (5 bases). The ends were cut back, 1 base at V and 8 bases at J, with 14 bases in the middle. The germline gives CDR1 LNHDA, CDR2 SQIVND (reference sequence). This CDR3 comprises 14 residues. This CDR3 reads CASSIVRQGGGYTF. The CDR3, as DNA: TGTGCCAGTAGTATAGTGCGTCAGGGAGGCGGCTACACCTTC. The full variable domain, completed using reference TRBV19 and TRBJ1-2, is DGGITQSPKYLFRKEGQNVTLSCEQNLNHDAMYWYRQDPGQGLRLIYYSQIVNDFQKGDIAEGYSVSREKKESFPLTVTSAQKNPTAFYLCASSIVRQGGGYTFGSGTRLTVV.

CDR3 protein: CAIRGGAGYEQYF. CDR3 DNA sequence: TGTGCCATCAGAGGAGGCGCCGGGTACGAGCAGTACTTC. The chain employs TRBV10-3 and TRBJ2-7, with a weak D call TRBD2 (5 bases). Between the trimmed V and J ends, which lost 6 bases and 4 bases, there was a span of 13 bases. The germline CDR1 and CDR2 sequences are ENHRY and SYGVKD. This CDR3 region has 13 residues.

The chain employs TRBV2 and TRBJ2-5; 10 bases are a match to TRBD1. Losses at the gene ends were 4 bases for V and 7 bases for J; bases not matched to a gene: 3. Germline V CDR1 and CDR2: SNHLY, FYNNEI. This CDR3 is 13 amino acids long. The CDR3 loop reads CASSGTGGPTQYF. In DNA, the CDR3 is TGTGCCAGCAGTGGGACAGGGGGGCCGACCCAGTACTTC.

This chain joins TRBV7-9 and TRBJ1-1, with no clear D. This CDR3 has 12 residues. Looked up from germline, CDR1 is SEHNR and CDR2 is FQNEAQ (reference sequence). V was pared by 5 bases and J by 8 bases, with 12 bases between. CDR3 loop: CASSPAALEAFF. The CDR3 DNA is TGTGCCAGCAGCCCAGCCGCGTTAGAAGCTTTCTTT. The variable domain in full, completed from reference TRBV7-9 and TRBJ1-1, reads DTGVSQNPRHKITKRGQNVTFRCDPISEHNRLYWYRQTLGQGPEFLTYFQNEAQLEKSRLLSDRFSAERPKGSFSTLEIQRTEQGDSAMYLCASSPAALEAFFGQGTRLTVV.

This clone has a single count. V usage is TRBV28 and J usage is TRBJ1-1; D not certain. Germline V CDR1 and CDR2: MDHEN, SYDVKM. Trimming took off 4 bases at V and 0 bases at J, with 9 bases between the two ends. The CDR3 length is 14 residues. The CDR3 nucleotides are TGTGCCAGCAGTTCGTGGGGTCTGAACACTGAAGCTTTCTTT. It yields the protein CASSSWGLNTEAFF. The full variable domain, in which reference TRBV28 and TRBJ1-1 provide the parts outside the CDR3, is DVKVTQSSRYLVKRTGEKVFLECVQDMDHENMFWYRQDPGLGLRLIYFSYDVKMKEKGDIPEGYSVSREKKERFSLILESASTNQTSMYLCASSSWGLNTEAFFGQGTRLTVV.